What follows are 12 T cell receptor beta chains derived from one specimen sequenced in a study of Graves' ophthalmopathy and Graves' hyperthyroidism. Amplification of TCR beta CDR3 regions used RNA transcripts. RT-PCR in the first round used HTBI primers; a second-round multiplex PCR followed. TCRdb used MiXCR to reprocess the multiplex PCR reads, holding one entry per CDR3 protein. This repertoire shows over a million distinct CDR3 sequences, around a third found once; its top ten account for around 10%. Sequenced input: peripheral blood or thyroid tissue (not recorded which). All receptors come from an adult man with Graves' hyperthyroidism.

The chain uses TRBV15 and TRBJ2-7, with 11 bases aligning to TRBD2. CDR1 and CDR2 (germline): LNHNV, YYDKDF (reference sequence). J lost 6 bases, V lost 1 base, and 5 bases had no gene match. The length of the CDR3 is 15 residues. The CDR3 here is CATSRGLAGNSEQYF. DNA for the CDR3: TGTGCCACCAGCAGAGGACTAGCGGGAAACTCCGAGCAGTACTTC.

This clonotype came up a few times. The genes are TRBV20-1 and TRBJ1-1; D is ambiguous. The germline V gene encodes CDR1 DFQATT and CDR2 SNEGSKA (reference sequence). The V end was cut by 4 bases, the J end by 2 bases, with 20 bases between. This CDR3 is 16 amino acids long. The DNA for the CDR3 is TGCAGTGCTAACCCGGTAAAGGGAGGTTTTAACACTGAAGCTTTCTTT. Protein sequence: CSANPVKGGFNTEAFF.

This clonotype was seen a few times. V gene TRBV10-2 combines with J gene TRBJ2-7; 9 bases fit TRBD1. CDR1 and CDR2 from the germline V gene are WSHSY and SAAADI. J lost 6 bases, V lost 3 bases, and 9 bases had no gene match. The CDR3 is made up of 15 amino acids. The CDR3 bases are TGCGCCAGCAGTGACTCAGGGACAGGGTTGCTCGAGCAGTACTTC. As protein: CASSDSGTGLLEQYF.

The V and J genes are TRBV7-9 and TRBJ2-6; maybe TRBD2 (6 bases). V was pared by 5 bases and J by 0 bases, with 14 bases between. Germline V gene data show CDR1 as SEHNR and CDR2 as FQNEAQ (reference sequence). The CDR3 sequence is 17 residues long. CDR3 DNA sequence: TGTGCCAGCAGCCCCACTCGGGGGATCTCTGGGGCCAACGTCCTGACTTTC. Protein product: CASSPTRGISGANVLTF.

The chain recombines TRBV7-2 with TRBJ2-7, with D tentatively TRBD2 (6 bases). Trimming took 5 bases from V and 5 from J, leaving 10 bases between them. This CDR3 comprises 12 residues. Germline V gene lookup returns CDR1 SGHTA and CDR2 FQGNSA. The CDR3: CASSRPGDEQYF. The CDR3 DNA follows: TGTGCCAGCAGCCGCCCGGGGGACGAGCAGTACTTC.

The chain has TRBV10-3 and TRBJ2-6, with unresolved D. Trimming pared 3 bases from V and 4 bases from J, leaving 4 bases between. The CDR3 spans 13 residues. CDR1 is ENHRY, CDR2 SYGVKD, per germline. CDR3 loop: CAISDTGANVLTF. The CDR3 region has the DNA TGTGCCATCAGTGACACAGGGGCCAACGTCCTGACTTTC.

This clonotype was counted a few times. This chain connects TRBV2 to TRBJ1-5; 7 bases align to TRBD1. There are 15 residues in the CDR3. Germline V gene lookup returns CDR1 SNHLY and CDR2 FYNNEI. Trimming cost V 7 bases and J 0 bases; bases outside gene matches: 6. The CDR3 DNA sequence: TGTGCCAGCACTCGGGACAGCGTTAGCAATCAGCCCCAGCATTTT. Protein sequence: CASTRDSVSNQPQHF.

Notes on this clonotype: Given a much more abundant clone one base away, this may be a read error. DNA for the CDR3: TGTACCAGCAGCGCGGGACAGATGAAACTGTTTTTT. Its protein product is CTSSAGQMKLFF. The rearrangement uses TRBV11-2 and TRBJ1-4; 7 bases align to TRBD1. Germline V gene lookup returns CDR1 SGHAT and CDR2 FQNNGV. This CDR3 contains 12 residues. The whole variable domain, filled in from reference TRBV11-2 and TRBJ1-4, reads EAGVAQSPRYKIIEKRQSVAFWCNPISGHATLYWYQQILGQGPKLLIQFQNNGVVDDSQLPKDRFSAERLKGVDSTLKIQPAKLEDSAVYLCTSSAGQMKLFFGSGTQLSVL.

V gene TRBV19 combines with J gene TRBJ1-5, with TRBD1 as a possible D gene (5 bases). This CDR3 has 16 amino acids. The V gene's germline CDR1 is LNHDA and CDR2 SQIVND (reference sequence). V lost 6 bases to trimming and J lost 3 bases, with 18 bases between them. CDR3: CASSRAFQGINQPQHF. In nucleotides, the CDR3 is TGTGCCAGTAGCCGGGCGTTCCAGGGTATCAATCAGCCCCAGCATTTT.

The chain combines TRBV20-1 with TRBJ1-6; 7 bases fit TRBD1. The CDR3 covers 15 residues. V was clipped by 0 bases and J by 5 bases; unmatched bases: 4. The germline gives CDR1 DFQATT, CDR2 SNEGSKA (reference sequence). The CDR3 DNA sequence: TGCAGTGCTAGAGATCCACAGGGGAATAATTCACCCCTCCACTTT. It translates to CSARDPQGNNSPLHF.

The J gene is TRBJ2-7, the V gene TRBV19, with TRBD2 matching 8 bases. Per the germline V gene, CDR1 is LNHDA and CDR2 is SQIVND (reference sequence). J was trimmed by 2 bases and V by 3 bases; bases with no gene match: 6. The CDR3 has 15 amino acids. The CDR3 is CASSMALAETYEQYF. CDR3 DNA: TGTGCCAGTAGTATGGCACTAGCGGAGACCTACGAGCAGTACTTC.

This clonotype came up a few times. An end of the junction does not agree with germline; a read error may underlie this. The chain couples TRBV12-3 or TRBV12-4 to TRBJ1-1; D is uncertain. This CDR3 is built from 13 residues. CDR3 DNA sequence: TGTACCAGCAGTTTCCGGGGAAACACTGAAGCTTTCTTT. This gives the protein CTSSFRGNTEAFF.